Described below is a single T cell receptor beta chain sequence and its context. Antigen unknown. The V and J ends lost 7 bases and 1 base respectively, with 14 bases between them. The CDR3 extends over 16 amino acids. The germline CDR1 and CDR2 sequences are MNHEY and SMNVEV (reference sequence). This sample was taken from a study of siplizumab effects on memory and regulatory T cells. Measured with immunoSEQ multiplex PCR; TCRdb has only the in-frame clones, and not every one. The sample includes 85,000 to 130,000 clones, 90% to 95% of them seen just once. Whole-study results and caveats: No assignable naive or memory phenotype existed for roughly 80-96% of proliferating CD4+ or CD8+ clones. A major contribution to the alloresponse seemed to be made by naive T cells, which seemed more diverse than memory cells. Among alloreactive clones, only a minor fraction mapped to unstimulated subsets.

The rearrangement links TRBV27 to TRBJ2-6, with D tentatively TRBD1 (6 bases). The specimen was Tregs sorted from blood. The TCR was taken from a human donor in good health. CDR3 residues: CASTNQRGSGANVLTF. CDR3 in DNA: TGTGCCAGCACCAACCAAAGGGGGTCTGGGGCCAACGTCCTGACTTTC.